The sequence of this T cell receptor beta chain was determined in a study of radiotherapy plus CTLA-4 blockade in lung cancer. Whole-study results and caveats: According to reports, early shifts in blood T cell clones, alongside interferon-beta, forecast response most accurately. In blood, tumor-derived TCR clones expanded after radiotherapy plus ipilimumab.

The ends were cut back, 8 bases at V and 2 bases at J, with 13 bases in the middle. The CDR3 runs to 14 residues. CDR1 and CDR2 from the germline V gene are SGHAT and FQNNGV. Patients with chemo-refractory metastatic non-small-cell lung cancer received focal radiation plus CTLA-4 blockade with ipilimumab. Data came from immunoSEQ multiplex PCR; TCRdb stores just in-frame clones and leaves some out. The sample comprises around 80,000 clones, under 85% of which are singletons, and 0.79% rests with the top ten. The sample holds a few counts of this clone. Its antigen remains unidentified. The sequence came from a human donor with non-small cell lung cancer who had stable disease on radiotherapy plus ipilimumab. Sequencing was performed on peripheral blood, taken from a patient treated with radiotherapy plus ipilimumab. The J gene is TRBJ2-1, the V gene TRBV11-2; the D call may be TRBD1 or TRBD2 (5 bases each). The CDR3 here is CASLRDLTYNEQFF. The CDR3 nucleotides read TGTGCCAGCCTCCGGGACCTAACCTACAATGAGCAGTTCTTC. Supplemented by reference TRBV11-2 and TRBJ2-1, the full variable domain reads EAGVAQSPRYKIIEKRQSVAFWCNPISGHATLYWYQQILGQGPKLLIQFQNNGVVDDSQLPKDRFSAERLKGVDSTLKIQPAKLEDSAVYLCASLRDLTYNEQFFGPGTRLTVL.